This T cell receptor (beta chain) originates from a study of T-cell memory formation after mild COVID-19. Turning to the study itself: The study found TCR clusters largely donor specific.

5'RACE, which relied on constant-segment primers, yielded TCR alpha and TCR beta cDNA libraries carrying sample barcodes and UMIs. TCRdb redid the calling of the 5' RACE reads with MiXCR, one entry per CDR3 protein. The table lists roughly 300,000 distinct CDR3 sequences, 16% of them singletons, with 23% in the top ten. General study findings and limits: A subset of responding clones appeared in pre-infection memory, suggesting cross-reactive memory joined.

Germline V CDR1 and CDR2: SQVTM, ANQGSEA. CDR3 size: 11 residues. Trimming removed 3 bases at V and 3 bases at J, with 2 bases between. The sample holds a few counts of this clonotype. What it recognizes is unknown. The sequence was collected from a man aged 18 to 35 who had mild COVID-19 (a few samples of this study predate the infection). Cell type and time point are not known. Material: PBMCs or a T cell subset sorted from them (not recorded which). This sequence joins TRBV29-1 and TRBJ2-2; D remains ambiguous. CDR3 DNA sequence: TGCAGCGTTGAGGACACCGGGGAGCTGTTTTTT. This translates into CSVEDTGELFF.